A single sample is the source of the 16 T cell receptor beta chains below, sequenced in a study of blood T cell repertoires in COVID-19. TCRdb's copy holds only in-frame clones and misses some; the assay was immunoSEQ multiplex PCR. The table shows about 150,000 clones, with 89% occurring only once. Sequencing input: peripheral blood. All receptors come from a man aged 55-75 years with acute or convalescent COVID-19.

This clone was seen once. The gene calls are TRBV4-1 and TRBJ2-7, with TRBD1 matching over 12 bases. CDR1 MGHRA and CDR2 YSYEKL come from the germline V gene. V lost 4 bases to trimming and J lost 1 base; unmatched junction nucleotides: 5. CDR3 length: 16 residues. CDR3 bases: TGCGCCAGCAGCCGAGGGACAGGGGGCGGTTCCTACGAGCAGTACTTC. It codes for CASSRGTGGGSYEQYF.

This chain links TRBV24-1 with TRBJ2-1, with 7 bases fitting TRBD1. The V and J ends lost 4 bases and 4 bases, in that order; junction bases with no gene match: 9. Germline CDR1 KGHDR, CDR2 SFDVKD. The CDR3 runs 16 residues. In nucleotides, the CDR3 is TGTGCCACCAGTGACGTGGGACAGAAAACGTACAATGAGCAGTTCTTC. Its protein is CATSDVGQKTYNEQFF.

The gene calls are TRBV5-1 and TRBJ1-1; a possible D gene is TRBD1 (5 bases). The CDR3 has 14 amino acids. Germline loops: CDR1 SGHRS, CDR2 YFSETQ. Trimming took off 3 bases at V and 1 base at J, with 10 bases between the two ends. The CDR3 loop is CASSWMTENTEAFF. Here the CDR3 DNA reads TGCGCCAGCAGCTGGATGACAGAGAACACTGAAGCTTTCTTT.

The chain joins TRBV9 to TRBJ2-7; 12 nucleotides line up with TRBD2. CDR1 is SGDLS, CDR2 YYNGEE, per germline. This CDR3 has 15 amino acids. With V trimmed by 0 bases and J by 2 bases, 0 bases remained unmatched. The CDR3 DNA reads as TGTGCCAGCAGCGTAGGACTAGCGGGGGCCTACGAGCAGTACTTC. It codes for CASSVGLAGAYEQYF.

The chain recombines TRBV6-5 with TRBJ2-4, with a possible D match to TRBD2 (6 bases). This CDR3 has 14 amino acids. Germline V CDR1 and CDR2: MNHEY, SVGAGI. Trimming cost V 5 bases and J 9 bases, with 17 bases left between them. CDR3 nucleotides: TGTGCCAGCAGTCCCGACTGGCGGGGCGGCATTCAGTACTTC. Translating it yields CASSPDWRGGIQYF.

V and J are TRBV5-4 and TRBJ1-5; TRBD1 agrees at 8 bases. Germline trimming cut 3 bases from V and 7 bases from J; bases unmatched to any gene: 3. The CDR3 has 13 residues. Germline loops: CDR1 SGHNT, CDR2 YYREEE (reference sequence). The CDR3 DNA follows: TGTGCCAGCAGCTGGGACAGGCAGCAGCCCCAGCATTTT. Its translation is CASSWDRQQPQHF.

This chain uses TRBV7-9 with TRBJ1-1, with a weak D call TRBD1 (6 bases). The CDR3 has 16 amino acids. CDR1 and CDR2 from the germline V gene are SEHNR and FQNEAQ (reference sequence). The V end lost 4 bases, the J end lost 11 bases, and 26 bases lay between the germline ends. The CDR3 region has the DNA TGTGCCAGCAGCTATTTAGGGTTGGGCAGGGGCGTTGAGGCTTTCTTT. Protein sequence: CASSYLGLGRGVEAFF. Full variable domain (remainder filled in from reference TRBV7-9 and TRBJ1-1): DTGVSQNPRHKITKRGQNVTFRCDPISEHNRLYWYRQTLGQGPEFLTYFQNEAQLEKSRLLSDRFSAERPKGSFSTLEIQRTEQGDSAMYLCASSYLGLGRGVEAFFGQGTRLTVV.

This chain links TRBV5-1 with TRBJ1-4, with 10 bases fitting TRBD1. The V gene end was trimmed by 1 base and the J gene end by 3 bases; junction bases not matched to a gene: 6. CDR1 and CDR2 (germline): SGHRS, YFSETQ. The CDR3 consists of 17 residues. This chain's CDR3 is CASSLPRTGGANEKLFF. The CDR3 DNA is TGCGCCAGCAGCTTGCCACGGACAGGGGGAGCTAATGAAAAACTGTTTTTT. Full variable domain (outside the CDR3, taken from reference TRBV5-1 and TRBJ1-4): KAGVTQTPRYLIKTRGQQVTLSCSPISGHRSVSWYQQTPGQGLQFLFEYFSETQRNKGNFPGRFSGRQFSNSRSEMNVSTLELGDSALYLCASSLPRTGGANEKLFFGSGTQLSVL.

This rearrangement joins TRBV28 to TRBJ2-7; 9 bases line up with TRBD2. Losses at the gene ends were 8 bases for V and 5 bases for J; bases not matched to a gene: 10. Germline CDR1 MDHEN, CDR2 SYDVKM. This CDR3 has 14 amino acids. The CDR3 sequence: CASRVREGLHEQYF. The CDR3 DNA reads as TGTGCCAGCCGGGTGCGGGAGGGTTTACACGAGCAGTACTTC.

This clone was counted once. In DNA, the CDR3 is TGTGCCAGCAGTCATACATTGAACACTGAAGCTTTCTTT. Translation: CASSHTLNTEAFF. This chain joins TRBV6-5 and TRBJ1-1, with D uncertain. Germline V lookup: CDR1 MNHEY, CDR2 SVGAGI. V lost 5 bases and J lost 0, with 7 bases in between. CDR3 length: 13 amino acids.

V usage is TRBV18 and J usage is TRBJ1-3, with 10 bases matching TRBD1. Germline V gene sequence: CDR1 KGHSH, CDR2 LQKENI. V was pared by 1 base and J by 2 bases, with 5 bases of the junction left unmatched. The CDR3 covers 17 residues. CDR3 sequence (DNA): TGTGCCAGCTCACCACTAACCGGGACAGGGGCTGGAAACACCATATATTTT. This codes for CASSPLTGTGAGNTIYF.

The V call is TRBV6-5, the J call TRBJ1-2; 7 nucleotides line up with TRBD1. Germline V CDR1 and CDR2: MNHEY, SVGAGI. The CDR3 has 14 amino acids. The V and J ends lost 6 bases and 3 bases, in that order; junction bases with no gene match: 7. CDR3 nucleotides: TGTGCCAGCAGCAGAGGGGGCGCGGACTATGGCTACACCTTC. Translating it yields CASSRGGADYGYTF.

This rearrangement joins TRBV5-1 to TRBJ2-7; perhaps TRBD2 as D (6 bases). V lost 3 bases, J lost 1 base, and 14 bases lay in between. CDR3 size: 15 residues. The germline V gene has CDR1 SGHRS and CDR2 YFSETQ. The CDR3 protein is CASSSSGTYSYEQYF. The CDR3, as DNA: TGCGCCAGCAGCTCGAGTGGGACTTATTCCTACGAGCAGTACTTC.

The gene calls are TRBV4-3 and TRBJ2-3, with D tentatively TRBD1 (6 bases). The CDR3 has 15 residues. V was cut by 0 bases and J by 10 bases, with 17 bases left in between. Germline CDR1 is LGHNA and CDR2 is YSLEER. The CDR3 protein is CASSQDRRGGGPQYF. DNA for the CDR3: TGCGCCAGCAGCCAAGATAGGAGAGGGGGTGGACCGCAGTATTTT.

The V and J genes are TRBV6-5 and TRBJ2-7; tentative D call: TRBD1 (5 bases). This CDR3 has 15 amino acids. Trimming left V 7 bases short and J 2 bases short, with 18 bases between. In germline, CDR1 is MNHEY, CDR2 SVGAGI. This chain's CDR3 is CASTIGTGRAYEQYF. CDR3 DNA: TGTGCCAGCACCATCGGTACAGGTCGGGCCTACGAGCAGTACTTC.

The CDR3 DNA reads as TGTGCCAGCAGCCAATTAGCAGCGGGGGCCTTCACAGATACGCAGTATTTT. Translated: CASSQLAAGAFTDTQYF. The V call is TRBV3-1 (or the pseudogene TRBV3-2), the J call TRBJ2-3, with TRBD2 matching 8 bases. The germline V gene has CDR1 LGHDT and CDR2 YNNKEL (reference sequence). The V gene end was trimmed by 2 bases and the J gene end by 2 bases; junction bases not matched to a gene: 9. The CDR3 covers 17 residues.